The present TCR beta chain was sequenced within a study of T cell responses to AZD1222 COVID-19 vaccine. The study's findings and limits: Repertoires were obtained solely post-peak T cell response. There were vaccine-associated CD4 TCRs across spike, dominant at 160-218 and 743-854.

About this clone: No antigen is known for it.

The CDR3 consists of 13 residues. V gave up 5 bases and J gave up 8 bases, with 15 bases separating them. In germline, CDR1 is LNHDA, CDR2 SQIVND (reference sequence). The table came from immunoSEQ multiplex PCR; TCRdb's copy has only in-frame clones and leaves some out. The sample holds 55,000 to 65,000 clones; about 91% are singletons and the top ten take roughly 6.1%. The TCR sequence derives from an adult who received the AZD1222 COVID-19 vaccine. This chain joins TRBV19 and TRBJ1-2; D not certain. The sample consisted of peripheral blood, taken 28 days after the second AZD1222 dose. CDR3 protein: CASSLRRVGGYTF. The CDR3 DNA sequence: TGTGCCAGTAGTCTCCGCCGGGTTGGCGGCTACACCTTC.